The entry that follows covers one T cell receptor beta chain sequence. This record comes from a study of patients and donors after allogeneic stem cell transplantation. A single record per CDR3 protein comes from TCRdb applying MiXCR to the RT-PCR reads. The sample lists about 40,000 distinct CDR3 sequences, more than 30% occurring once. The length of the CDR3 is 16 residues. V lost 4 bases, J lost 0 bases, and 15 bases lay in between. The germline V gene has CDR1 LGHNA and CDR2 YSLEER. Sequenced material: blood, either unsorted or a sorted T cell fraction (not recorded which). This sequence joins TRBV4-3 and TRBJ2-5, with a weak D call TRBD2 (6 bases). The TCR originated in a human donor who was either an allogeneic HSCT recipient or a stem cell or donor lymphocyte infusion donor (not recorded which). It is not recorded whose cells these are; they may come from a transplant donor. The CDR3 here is CASSPRAGRNQETQYF. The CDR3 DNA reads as TGCGCCAGCAGCCCGCGGGCAGGGAGGAACCAAGAGACCCAGTACTTC.